Sequencing of this TCR beta chain was carried out in a study of beta chain features in type 1 diabetes. Expressed TCRB transcripts were sequenced, since all the RNA that had been isolated was reverse transcribed. Assay: immunoSEQ multiplex PCR; the TCRdb copy retains only in-frame clones and omits some. The data contain tens of thousands of clones, roughly 30% of them singletons. V lost 3 bases, J lost 0 bases, and 7 bases stayed unmatched. Germline lookup yields CDR1 SGHRS and CDR2 YFSETQ. This CDR3 spans 16 amino acids. The sequence was obtained from a woman between 18 and 29 years old in good health. This chain links TRBV5-1 with TRBJ2-7; 9 positions agree with TRBD1. The sequenced sample was stem cell memory CD4+ T cells from blood. The CDR3 DNA sequence: TGCGCCAGCAGCTGGGGACAGGGAAGTGCCTCCTACGAGCAGTACTTC. Its translation: CASSWGQGSASYEQYF. Full variable domain (outside the CDR3, taken from reference TRBV5-1 and TRBJ2-7): KAGVTQTPRYLIKTRGQQVTLSCSPISGHRSVSWYQQTPGQGLQFLFEYFSETQRNKGNFPGRFSGRQFSNSRSEMNVSTLELGDSALYLCASSWGQGSASYEQYFGPGTRLTVT.